The rows below give T cell receptor beta chains drawn from one sample of a study of blood T cells in healthy people across ages. TCRdb called the 5' RACE reads again in MiXCR, with one record for every CDR3 protein. Seen here are about 1.4 million distinct CDR3 sequences, approximately 59% observed once, and the top ten hold 5.5% to 8%. The sequencing sample was made of blood. The source of these receptors is a man aged 18 to 30 in good health. Both conserved end residues are part of each CDR3. The D gene is left open where the match is weak. Not all rows give a size; the values are once, few, many and, for expanded clones, a class.

>.|TRBV6-1|15|TRBJ2-3|few
TGTGCCAGCAGTGAATTTGCAGGGTTCACAGATACGCAGTATTTT
CASSEFAGFTDTQYF
>TRBD2|TRBV6-5|14|TRBJ2-2|.
TGTGCCAGCAAACCGGGACTATACACCGGGGAGCTGTTTTTT
CASKPGLYTGELFF
>.|TRBV12-3/TRBV12-4|14|TRBJ2-3|.
TGTGCCAGCAGTTTAATGGGGGCCATAGATACGCAGTATTTT
CASSLMGAIDTQYF
>TRBD1|TRBV20-1|10|TRBJ1-2|few
TGCAGTGCGCCACAGGGGGGCTACACCTTC
CSAPQGGYTF
>TRBD2|TRBV9|14|TRBJ2-1|.
TGTGCCAGCAGCCATAGCGGGGGGGTAGATGAGCAGTTCTTC
CASSHSGGVDEQFF
>.|TRBV20-1|11|TRBJ1-1|.
TGCAGTGCTAGTCGGTCCACTGAAGCTTTCTTT
CSASRSTEAFF
>TRBD1|TRBV4-3|14|TRBJ2-7|.
TGCGCCAGCAGCCACGGACAGGGGACTAACGAGCAGTACTTC
CASSHGQGTNEQYF
>.|TRBV29-1|14|TRBJ1-2|few
TGCAGCGCTACAGAAGGAACAGACGGCTATGGCTACACCTTC
CSATEGTDGYGYTF
>.|TRBV27|15|TRBJ2-5|.
TGTGCCAGCAGTTTATATCGCAGGGAGAGGGAGACCCAGTACTTC
CASSLYRRERETQYF
>.|TRBV7-2|15|TRBJ2-3|.
TGTGCCAGCAGCCCCCGGACCATAAGGGGTGATACGCAGTATTTT
CASSPRTIRGDTQYF
>.|TRBV7-6|14|TRBJ2-2|.
TGTGCCAGCGCACCTGAGGGCCCCCCCGGGGAGCTGTTTTTT
CASAPEGPPGELFF
>.|TRBV5-1|15|TRBJ2-3|few
TGCGCCAGCAGCTTGCAAGAGCTTTCCACAGATACGCAGTATTTT
CASSLQELSTDTQYF
>TRBD1|TRBV27|14|TRBJ2-5|.
TGTGCCAGCAGATGGACAGGGGGGGAGGAGACCCAGTACTTC
CASRWTGGEETQYF
>TRBD2|TRBV20-1|15|TRBJ2-1|.
TGCAGTGCTAGAGAGATGGGACTAGTTGGCAATGAGCAGTTCTTC
CSAREMGLVGNEQFF
>.|TRBV11-2|14|TRBJ1-4|many
TGTGCCAGTACCAAGGGATCAACTAATGAAAAACTGTTTTTT
CASTKGSTNEKLFF
>.|TRBV20-1|13|TRBJ2-5|.
TGCAGTGCTAGAGATCGGTCCCAAGAGACCCAGTACTTC
CSARDRSQETQYF
>.|TRBV3-1|12|TRBJ2-7|.
TGTGCCAGCAGCCAAGACCCCTCCGAGCAGTACTTC
CASSQDPSEQYF
>.|TRBV20-1|12|TRBJ1-4|.
TGCAGTGCTTGGCAGGGCTGGGAAAAACTGTTTTTT
CSAWQGWEKLFF
>.|TRBV29-1|14|TRBJ2-7|medium-sized
TGCAGCTATACCACTAGACAGGACTCCTACGAGCAGTACTTC
CSYTTRQDSYEQYF
>TRBD1|TRBV4-2|18|TRBJ1-2|few
TGTGCCAGCAGCCAACGCGCCGCCCGGGACAGTCCTCGATATGGCTACACCTTC
CASSQRAARDSPRYGYTF
>.|TRBV20-1|15|TRBJ1-2|once
TGCAGTGCTAGAGAAGGCCGGGACTCTTTTTATGGCTACACCTTC
CSAREGRDSFYGYTF
>.|TRBV12-3/TRBV12-4|16|TRBJ1-2|once
TGTGCCAGCAGTTCTCGAGTTGACAGAATCTATGGTGGCTACACCTTC
CASSSRVDRIYGGYTF
>.|TRBV2|14|TRBJ1-4|.
TGTGCCAGCAGTGTTAGAGGGCTTGAGAAAAAACTGTTTTTT
CASSVRGLEKKLFF
>.|TRBV12-3/TRBV12-4|16|TRBJ1-4|few
TGTGCCAGCAGACAAACCGGTAGCGCAACTAATGAAAAACTGTTTTTT
CASRQTGSATNEKLFF
>.|TRBV20-1|11|TRBJ2-4|few
TGCAGTGCGGGGACATCGAACATTCAGTACTTC
CSAGTSNIQYF
>.|TRBV6-1|13|TRBJ2-7|.
TGTGCCAGCGGTAGAGACGGAATCTACGAGCAGTACTTC
CASGRDGIYEQYF
>TRBD1|TRBV4-3|16|TRBJ2-7|few
TGCGCCAGCAGCCTCAGGAGGCGGGACAGGGGGTCCGAGCAGTACTTC
CASSLRRRDRGSEQYF
>TRBD1|TRBV10-3|16|TRBJ2-1|.
TGTGCCATCAGTAACCCCGGGACAGGGGCCTACAATGAGCAGTTCTTC
CAISNPGTGAYNEQFF
>TRBD2|TRBV30|13|TRBJ2-7|.
TGTGCCTACGCTAGCGGGAGGATCGACGAGCAGTACTTC
CAYASGRIDEQYF
>TRBD2|TRBV12-3/TRBV12-4|15|TRBJ2-7|.
TGTGCCAGCAGACCGGGGACTAGCGGAATATACGAGCAGTACTTC
CASRPGTSGIYEQYF
>.|TRBV20-1|13|TRBJ2-3|.
TGCAGTGCTTGGGACTCTCTGCTTGATACGCAGTATTTT
CSAWDSLLDTQYF
>.|TRBV7-9|15|TRBJ1-5|.
TGTGCCAGCAGCGGTCGCGACCAGGTTGGTCAGCCCCAGCATTTT
CASSGRDQVGQPQHF
>.|TRBV7-8|12|TRBJ2-7|few
TGTGCCAGCAGCCCATGGGACAACGAGCAGTACTTC
CASSPWDNEQYF
>.|TRBV5-1|14|TRBJ2-1|.
TGCGCCAGCGGATGGGACTTCTATTACAATGAGCAGTTCTTC
CASGWDFYYNEQFF
>.|TRBV5-6|13|TRBJ1-2|once
TGTGCCAGCAGCTGGTGGGGTAGGGATGGCTACACCTTC
CASSWWGRDGYTF
>TRBD1|TRBV18|16|TRBJ1-4|.
TGTGCCAGCTCAGTACGCCGGGACAGCTTTGGTGAAAAACTGTTTTTT
CASSVRRDSFGEKLFF
>.|TRBV28|13|TRBJ2-3|.
TGTGCCAGCAGTTTCTTCGACAGCCATACGCAGTATTTT
CASSFFDSHTQYF
>TRBD1|TRBV11-2|15|TRBJ2-1|.
TGTGCCAGCAGCTCTCTTCGAGGGACAGGCAATGAGCAGTTCTTC
CASSSLRGTGNEQFF
>.|TRBV4-2|13|TRBJ1-4|.
TGTGCCAGCAGCGGCGGACAGTTTGAAAAACTGTTTTTT
CASSGGQFEKLFF
>.|TRBV29-1|14|TRBJ2-1|.
TGCAGCGTGGGGGGGACACTTGGCTACAATGAGCAGTTCTTC
CSVGGTLGYNEQFF
>TRBD1|TRBV20-1|14|TRBJ2-7|.
TGCAGTGCTAGGCCTAGACAGGGCCTCTACGAGCAGTACTTC
CSARPRQGLYEQYF
>TRBD1|TRBV29-1|16|TRBJ1-5|few
TGCAGCGGCTGGGTCTACAGGGGAAGGGGCAATCAGCCCCAGCATTTT
CSGWVYRGRGNQPQHF
>.|TRBV5-1|15|TRBJ2-5|.
TGCGCCAGCAGCCACGGGACTCCATCGCACAATGAGCAGTACTTC
CASSHGTPSHNEQYF